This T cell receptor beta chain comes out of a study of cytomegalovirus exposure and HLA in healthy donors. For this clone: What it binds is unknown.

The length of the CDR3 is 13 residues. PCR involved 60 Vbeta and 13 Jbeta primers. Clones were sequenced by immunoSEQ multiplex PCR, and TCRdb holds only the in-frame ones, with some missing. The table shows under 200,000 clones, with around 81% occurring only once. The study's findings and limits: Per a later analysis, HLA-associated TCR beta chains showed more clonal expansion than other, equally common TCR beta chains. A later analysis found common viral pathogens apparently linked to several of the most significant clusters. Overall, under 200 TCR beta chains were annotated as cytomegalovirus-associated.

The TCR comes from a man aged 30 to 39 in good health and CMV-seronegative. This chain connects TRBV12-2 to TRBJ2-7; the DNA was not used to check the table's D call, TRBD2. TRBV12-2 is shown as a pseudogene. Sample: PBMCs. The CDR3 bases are TGTGCAAATCGACTAGTGAGGCGGTACGAGCAGTACTTC. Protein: CANRLVRRYEQYF.